The 10 T cell receptor beta chains given below trace back to one sample, sequenced in a study of Graves' ophthalmopathy and Graves' hyperthyroidism. Amplification targeted the TCR beta CDR3 regions, with RNA transcripts as the source material. The workflow started with a first-round RT-PCR run with HTBI primers and then moved on to a second-round multiplex PCR. TCRdb fed the multiplex PCR reads into MiXCR, producing one record per CDR3 protein. The repertoire consists of under 400,000 distinct CDR3 sequences, with 15% to 20% occurring once and the leading ten covering approximately 13%. The sample comprised peripheral blood. All receptors come from an adult man with Graves' ophthalmopathy.

The sample holds one count of this clonotype. The chain combines TRBV6-1 with TRBJ2-7; TRBD1 agrees at 7 bases. From germline, CDR1 is MNHNS and CDR2 SASEGT. This CDR3 region has 13 residues. The V gene end was trimmed by 8 bases and the J gene end by 3 bases; junction bases not matched to a gene: 7. In DNA, the CDR3 is TGTGCCAGCCTCCCTTACAGGGGCTACGAGCAGTACTTC. Translated, it gives CASLPYRGYEQYF.

At least ten counts were recorded for this clonotype. The genes are TRBV28 and TRBJ2-5; D may be TRBD1 or TRBD2 (5 bases each). The V gene lost 1 base and the J gene lost 4 bases, with 10 bases spanning the gap. CDR1 and CDR2 from the germline V gene are MDHEN and SYDVKM. The CDR3 runs 14 residues. Here the CDR3 DNA reads TGTGCCAGCAGTTTATATCCCGGGACAGAGACCCAGTACTTC. Translated: CASSLYPGTETQYF.

This clonotype was counted many times. V and J are TRBV7-9 and TRBJ2-7; D is perhaps TRBD1 or TRBD2 (5 bases each). CDR3 size: 13 residues. Germline V gene data show CDR1 as SEHNR and CDR2 as FQNEAQ (reference sequence). Trimming took 5 bases from V and 3 from J, leaving 11 bases between them. CDR3 in amino acids: CASSTEGSYEQYF. CDR3 sequence (DNA): TGTGCCAGCAGCACCGAGGGGAGCTACGAGCAGTACTTC.

This clonotype was recorded at least ten times. The gene calls are TRBV19 and TRBJ1-4; D not certain. The CDR3 length is 14 residues. Per germline, CDR1 LNHDA and CDR2 SQIVND (reference sequence). Trimming stripped 4 bases from V and 3 bases from J, with 9 bases between. CDR3 amino acids: CASSTSAANEKLFF. In nucleotides, the CDR3 is TGTGCCAGTAGTACTTCAGCAGCTAATGAAAAACTGTTTTTT.

This clonotype was detected ten times or more. The rearrangement links TRBV27 to TRBJ1-1; no firm D call. Germline-derived CDR1 and CDR2 are MNHEY and SMNVEV (reference sequence). V was pared by 2 bases and J by 0 bases, with 13 bases between. CDR3 length: 16 residues. The CDR3 DNA sequence: TGTGCCAGCAGTTTAAGGTTTGGGTTAGTGAACACTGAAGCTTTCTTT. This translates into CASSLRFGLVNTEAFF.

This clonotype was counted ten times or more. The rearrangement uses TRBV6-1 and TRBJ1-2; TRBD1 is a possible D gene (6 bases). CDR1 and CDR2 from the germline V gene are MNHNS and SASEGT. This CDR3 contains 15 residues. Trimming removed 6 bases at V and 10 bases at J, with 24 bases between. CDR3 sequence reads: CASRPTGGQTLVYTF. The CDR3, as DNA: TGTGCCAGCAGACCGACAGGCGGCCAGACATTAGTCTACACCTTC.

This clonotype was counted ten times or more. This chain connects TRBV6-1 to TRBJ2-7; D is unclear. The CDR3 runs to 12 residues. From germline, CDR1 is MNHNS and CDR2 SASEGT. V lost 4 bases to trimming and J lost 3 bases, with 7 bases between them. CDR3 in amino acids: CASSGQVYEQYF. For the CDR3, the DNA is TGTGCCAGCAGTGGACAAGTCTACGAGCAGTACTTC.

At least ten counts were recorded for this clonotype. The chain uses TRBV12-3 or TRBV12-4 and TRBJ2-7; TRBD1 aligns across 8 bases. This CDR3 contains 14 residues. The J segment lost 0 bases and the V segment lost 6 bases, leaving 4 bases of the junction unmatched. CDR3 sequence: CASSPGGPSYEQYF. The CDR3 bases are TGTGCCAGCAGCCCAGGGGGCCCCTCCTACGAGCAGTACTTC.

This clonotype was detected many times. This chain connects TRBV19 to TRBJ1-5; perhaps TRBD1 as D (6 bases). Germline CDR1 is LNHDA and CDR2 is SQIVND (reference sequence). V was trimmed by 3 bases and J by 7 bases, leaving 16 bases between them. CDR3 length equals 15 residues. The CDR3 spells CASSISGVSPQPQHF. The CDR3 bases are TGTGCCAGTAGTATCTCAGGGGTCTCTCCACAGCCCCAGCATTTT.

There are many counts of this clonotype. The gene calls are TRBV6-5 and TRBJ2-5, with 8 bases that match TRBD1. CDR3 length: 14 residues. V lost 4 bases and J lost 0; bases outside the gene matches: 1. Looked up from germline, CDR1 is MNHEY and CDR2 is SVGAGI. CDR3 sequence (DNA): TGTGCCAGCAGTTTGGACAGGGACCAAGAGACCCAGTACTTC. As protein: CASSLDRDQETQYF.